This TCR beta chain was identified during a study of blood T cells in healthy people across ages. Regarding the study as a whole: Percentage of naive T cells showed a strong correlation with TCR beta diversity.

CDR1 is SGHAT and CDR2 is FQNNGV in the germline V gene. Between the trimmed V and J ends, which lost 2 bases and 5 bases, there was a span of 4 bases. The CDR3 has 11 amino acids. Caucasian, healthy and from Russia, the donors were aged between about 6 and 90. PBMCs numbering at least 7 million were isolated per sample. Primers used in a second PCR of roughly 7 to 11 cycles were a sample-barcoded 5' primer and a J-beta primer mix. TCRdb reprocessed the 5' RACE reads with MiXCR, giving one entry per CDR3 protein. This repertoire shows about 1.4 million distinct CDR3 sequences, around 59% found once; its top ten account for over 5.5%. Concerning this clonotype: Its target is unknown.

This clonotype was obtained from a man in his late teens or twenties in good health. V gene TRBV11-2 combines with J gene TRBJ2-7; D unclear. Input material: blood. Here the CDR3 DNA reads TGTGCCAGCAGCTTATATCACGAGCAGTACTTC. It is translated as CASSLYHEQYF.